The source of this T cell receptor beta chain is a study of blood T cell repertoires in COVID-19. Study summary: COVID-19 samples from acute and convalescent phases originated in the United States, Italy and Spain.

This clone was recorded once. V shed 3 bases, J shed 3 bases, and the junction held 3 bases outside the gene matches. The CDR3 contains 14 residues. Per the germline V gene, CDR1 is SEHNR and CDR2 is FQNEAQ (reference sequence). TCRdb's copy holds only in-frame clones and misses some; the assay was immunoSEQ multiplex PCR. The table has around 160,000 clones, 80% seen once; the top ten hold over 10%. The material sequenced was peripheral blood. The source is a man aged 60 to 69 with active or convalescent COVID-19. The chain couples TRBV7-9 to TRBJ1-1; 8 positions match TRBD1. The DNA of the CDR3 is TGTGCCAGCAGCTTCAGGACAGGGCACACTGAAGCTTTCTTT. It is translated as CASSFRTGHTEAFF.